This TCR beta chain was sequenced during a study of Ad26.COV2.S vaccination and SARS-CoV-2 variants. Study-wide context: Ad26.COV2.S given intramuscularly, once or twice 56 days apart.

Treatment here: roughly 18 received Ad26.COV2.S at low or high dose, single or two shots; about 5 received placebo; per-sample allocation not given. Material that was analyzed had been drawn on day 63 after the first vaccine or placebo injection. Sequencing was performed with immunoSEQ multiplex PCR; in TCRdb, only in-frame clones are kept and a portion is missing. The sample has hundreds of thousands of clones, about 90% seen once; the top ten hold over 1.3%. V shed 0 bases, J shed 4 bases, and the junction held 3 bases outside the gene matches. CDR3 length equals 15 residues. CDR1 is MNHEY and CDR2 is SMNVEV in the germline V gene (reference sequence).

This TCR derives from a person aged 18 to 59 who received the Ad26.COV2.S COVID-19 vaccine or a placebo. The sequencing here drew on peripheral blood, taken in a trial of Ad26.COV2.S vaccine versus placebo. This sequence joins TRBV27 and TRBJ2-1; 7 bases map to TRBD2. The CDR3 is CASSLSPSGYNEQFF. In DNA form, the CDR3 reads TGTGCCAGCAGTTTATCGCCTAGCGGTTACAATGAGCAGTTCTTC.